The clone carrying this T cell receptor beta chain came up once. CDR3 length: 15 residues. The germline gives CDR1 SGHDT, CDR2 YYEEEE. V lost 4 bases, J lost 3 bases, and 17 bases lay in between. Clones were read by immunoSEQ multiplex PCR, and TCRdb kept only the in-frame ones, dropping some. The table has 2 million to 2.5 million clones, 90% to 97% seen once; the top ten hold less than 0.15%. The data are from a study of shared clonotypes between healthy human individuals. Sequencing was done on a sample of naive CD4+ T cells sorted from blood. Specified subset: CD45RA+ positively selected. This clonotype originated in a young man in good health. V gene TRBV5-6 combines with J gene TRBJ2-7; D is possibly TRBD1 or TRBD2 (7 bases each). Here the CDR3 reads CASSPQGGVFYEQYF. Here the CDR3 DNA reads TGTGCCAGCAGCCCCCAGGGGGGGGTCTTCTACGAGCAGTACTTC.